The following is a T cell receptor beta chain sequence with its context. What it binds is unknown. This sample was included in a study of cytomegalovirus exposure and HLA in healthy donors. Study information: Researchers previously reported finding about 110 million unique TCR beta sequences from 170 million or so T cells. Study-wide findings and caveats: V segments that were indistinguishable, TRBV6-2 and TRBV6-3 among them, were omitted from analysis. Reportedly, cytomegalovirus status was diagnosed with high sensitivity and specificity. In an earlier analysis, most TCR beta V segments were productive about 87% or about 30% of the time.

PCR primers comprised 60 Vbeta and 13 Jbeta primers. The protocol was immunoSEQ multiplex PCR, while the TCRdb copy is restricted to in-frame clones and leaves out a portion. This table holds about 110,000 clones, roughly 80% found once. The germline gives CDR1 GTSNPN, CDR2 SVGIG (reference sequence). The CDR3 is 13 amino acids. Trimming removed 0 bases at V and 3 bases at J, with 8 bases between. The gene calls are TRBV30 and TRBJ2-5; the D gene is possibly TRBD1 (5 bases). The TCR comes from a woman in her thirties in good health and CMV-seronegative. Material: PBMCs. The CDR3 DNA follows: TGTGCCTGGAGTGTAACGACAGAAGAGACCCAGTACTTC. The encoded protein is CAWSVTTEETQYF.